The present TCR beta chain was sequenced within a study of CD8+CD57+ T cells in acquired aplastic anemia. Those patients picked for sequencing had displayed CD8+CD57+ cell expansion on flow cytometry. This CDR3 spans 13 amino acids. The V gene end was trimmed by 11 bases and the J gene end by 4 bases; junction bases not matched to a gene: 7. Germline V gene sequence: CDR1 WSHSY, CDR2 SAAADI. Profiles of TCR beta VDJ and CDR3 were generated from a genomic DNA template. TCRdb used MiXCR to reprocess the reads, holding one entry per CDR3 protein. The data hold just over 450,000 distinct CDR3 sequences, with less than 35% observed a single time.

Material for sequencing was sorted CD4+, CD8+, or CD8+CD57+ T cells (not recorded which) from PBMCs. The chain recombines TRBV10-2 with TRBJ1-2, with 10 bases fitting TRBD1. This TCR was sampled from a human donor with aplastic anemia. The CDR3 region has the DNA TGCGCCGTCCCGGGACAGGGGCTCTATGGCTACACCTTC. The encoded protein is CAVPGQGLYGYTF.